This T cell receptor beta chain was identified in a study of regulatory T cells in long-lasting Graves disease. This clonotype occurred many times. Library construction for TCR beta used iRepertoire HTBI primers and Arm-PCR of CDR3 regions. TCRdb analysed the multiplex PCR reads with MiXCR anew, one entry per CDR3 protein. The repertoire holds over 300,000 distinct CDR3 sequences, roughly a fifth seen once, with over 25% in the top ten. The CDR3 covers 14 residues. The V end lost 3 bases, the J end lost 6 bases, and 11 bases lay between the germline ends. The V gene's germline CDR1 is KGHDR and CDR2 SFDVKD. Time point defined: persistent/refractory GD, antithyroid drugs over 5 years with positive TRAb. The TCR library was prepared using RNA isolated from PBMCs.

The material sequenced was peripheral blood mononuclear cells (PBMCs), taken when the disease was refractory, from a patient treated with antithyroid drugs. The chain has TRBV24-1 and TRBJ1-3; TRBD1 might be the D (6 bases). This receptor was obtained from a female donor with Graves disease. CDR3 loop: CATSDHRDTNTIYF. CDR3 nucleotide sequence: TGTGCCACCAGTGATCACCGGGACACAAACACCATATATTTT.